The text below deals with one T cell receptor beta chain. Its matching antigen is unknown. The CDR3 spans 15 residues. CDR1 LGHNA and CDR2 YNFKEQ come from the germline V gene. V was pared by 4 bases and J by 5 bases, with 11 bases of the junction left unmatched. Time point defined: newly diagnosed GD, antithyroid drugs for less than 3 months. Isolated PBMC RNA provided the starting material for the TCR library. This entry belongs to a study of regulatory T cells in long-lasting Graves disease. On the study more broadly: Those Graves' patients who were newly diagnosed had been on antithyroid drugs under 3 months. Study observations and caveats: Accuracy was possibly reduced by small sample size. Newly diagnosed Graves' patients exceeded persistent ones in TCR diversity.

Construction of the TCR beta libraries employed iRepertoire HTBI primers in conjunction with Arm-PCR of CDR3 regions. TCRdb ran MiXCR on the multiplex PCR reads and lists one entry per CDR3 protein. Of some 340,000 distinct CDR3 sequences in the sample, about 12% were seen once. These data were likewise used in another study, on T cells in Graves' hyperthyroidism and ophthalmopathy. That study reports: Among thyroid clonotypes expanded above 0.001, most also appeared in blood.

Sample: peripheral blood mononuclear cells (PBMCs), taken at new diagnosis, from a patient treated with antithyroid drugs. The chain joins TRBV4-2 to TRBJ2-7, with 7 bases lining up with TRBD2. The receptor's source is a young woman with Graves disease. The CDR3 region is CASSPGLGYLHEQYF. The CDR3 DNA follows: TGTGCCAGCAGCCCAGGACTAGGATATCTCCACGAGCAGTACTTC.